A selection of T cell receptor beta chains follows, all from one sample in a study of blood T cell repertoires in COVID-19. Produced via immunoSEQ multiplex PCR; TCRdb's table is partial and in-frame only. There are around 150,000 clones in the sample; 85% occur only once, and 3% to 4% lies in the top ten. What was sequenced was peripheral blood. These receptors were obtained from a human donor with acute or convalescent COVID-19. The donor label of this sample is uncertain. Both conserved end residues are part of each CDR3. D genes are given only for firm matches. Size values are once, few and many counts, or a class for expanded clones, and some rows have none.

len	v_gene	abundance	d_gene	j_gene	CDR3aa	CDR3nt
14	TRBV7-8	-	-	TRBJ1-1	CASSARGKRSEAFF	TGTGCCAGCAGCGCCAGGGGCAAGAGATCTGAAGCTTTCTTT
16	TRBV7-7	-	TRBD1	TRBJ1-1	CASTPIGTGRTTEAFF	TGTGCCAGCACCCCAATCGGGACAGGCCGAACCACTGAAGCTTTCTTT
11	TRBV29-1	-	-	TRBJ2-3	CSAGATDTQYF	TGCAGCGCTGGGGCCACAGATACGCAGTATTTT
16	TRBV7-2	-	-	TRBJ2-3	CASSQGTGRGTDTQYF	TGTGCCAGCAGCCAGGGTACCGGAAGGGGGACAGATACGCAGTATTTT
16	TRBV3-1/TRBV3-2	-	TRBD1	TRBJ1-2	CASSRGLRTGHYGYTF	TGTGCCAGCAGCCGAGGACTGAGGACAGGTCACTATGGCTACACCTTC
13	TRBV2	-	-	TRBJ1-1	CASSGQLNTEAFF	TGTGCCAGCAGTGGACAGCTGAACACTGAAGCTTTCTTT
14	TRBV6-5	-	-	TRBJ1-2	CASNPGQGSGGYTF	TGTGCCAGCAATCCCGGCCAGGGATCGGGCGGCTACACCTTC
12	TRBV25-1	-	-	TRBJ2-7	CASRPGAYEQYF	TGTGCCAGCAGGCCAGGGGCCTACGAGCAGTACTTC
15	TRBV19	-	-	TRBJ1-4	CASTPGQTSNEKLFF	TGTGCCAGTACCCCTGGACAGACTTCTAATGAAAAACTGTTTTTT
17	TRBV6-4	-	-	TRBJ1-3	CASSDGRQDPSGNTIYF	TGTGCCAGCAGTGACGGGAGACAGGATCCTTCTGGAAACACCATATATTTT
17	TRBV7-2	-	TRBD1	TRBJ1-1	CASSFRGTGGGGTEAFF	TGTGCCAGCAGCTTCCGTGGGACAGGGGGTGGGGGCACTGAAGCTTTCTTT
17	TRBV28	-	-	TRBJ1-5	CASSSPRGRASNQPQHF	TGTGCCAGCAGTTCGCCGCGGGGCAGGGCTAGCAATCAGCCCCAGCATTTT
13	TRBV9	-	TRBD1	TRBJ2-2	CASRSGQAGELFF	TGTGCCAGCCGCTCGGGACAGGCCGGGGAGCTGTTTTTT
13	TRBV30	-	-	TRBJ2-5	CAWSVLNQETQYF	TGTGCCTGGAGTGTATTAAACCAAGAGACCCAGTACTTC
13	TRBV4-1	few	-	TRBJ1-1	CASSQTTNTEAFF	TGCGCCAGCAGCCAAACCACAAACACTGAAGCTTTCTTT
15	TRBV18	once	-	TRBJ1-6	CASSPEGSYNSPLHF	TGTGCCAGCTCACCGGAGGGCTCCTATAATTCACCCCTCCACTTT
18	TRBV5-4	-	TRBD1	TRBJ1-2	CASSLGTATGGTNYGYTF	TGTGCCAGCAGCTTGGGAACTGCGACAGGGGGCACTAACTATGGCTACACCTTC
12	TRBV3-1/TRBV3-2	-	-	TRBJ1-4	CASSQNGIKMFF	TGTGCCAGCAGCCAAAACGGGATTAAAATGTTTTTT
14	TRBV4-3	few	TRBD1	TRBJ2-7	CASSLGTESYEQYF	TGCGCCAGCAGCCTAGGGACAGAATCCTACGAGCAGTACTTC
15	TRBV6-5	-	-	TRBJ2-7	CASSYSRQSSYEQYF	TGTGCCAGCAGTTACTCGAGGCAGAGCTCCTACGAGCAGTACTTC
15	TRBV7-9	-	TRBD1	TRBJ1-1	CASSLVAGGNTEAFF	TGTGCCAGCAGCTTAGTCGCAGGGGGGAACACTGAAGCTTTCTTT
18	TRBV7-9	-	TRBD1	TRBJ1-6	CASSLVTGANSYNSPLHF	TGTGCCAGCAGCTTGGTAACAGGGGCGAACTCCTATAATTCACCCCTCCACTTT
13	TRBV4-2	-	-	TRBJ1-1	CASRAGTSTEAFF	TGTGCCAGCCGCGCCGGGACTTCGACTGAAGCTTTCTTT
15	TRBV19	-	TRBD1	TRBJ2-1	CASSSGGRSYNEQFF	TGTGCCAGTAGTTCAGGGGGCCGCTCCTACAATGAGCAGTTCTTC
13	TRBV12-3/TRBV12-4	-	-	TRBJ1-4	CASSPRMNEKLFF	TGTGCCAGCAGTCCCAGGATGAATGAAAAACTGTTTTTT
11	TRBV3-1/TRBV3-2	-	-	TRBJ1-1	CASSQNVLAFF	TGTGCCAGCAGCCAGAACGTTTTAGCCTTCTTT
15	TRBV2	once	TRBD1	TRBJ1-1	CASSGGDRGLTEAFF	TGTGCCAGCAGTGGGGGGGACAGGGGGTTGACTGAAGCTTTCTTT
14	TRBV18	-	TRBD1	TRBJ1-6	CASSPPQGDSPLHF	TGTGCCAGCTCACCACCACAGGGGGATTCACCCCTCCACTTT
13	TRBV7-8	-	-	TRBJ1-1	CASSPSANTEAFF	TGTGCCAGCAGCCCGAGCGCGAACACTGAAGCTTTCTTT
14	TRBV5-6	-	-	TRBJ2-7	CASSLGDRPYEQYF	TGTGCCAGCAGCTTGGGTGACAGACCCTACGAGCAGTACTTC
14	TRBV5-1	-	TRBD1	TRBJ1-5	CASSLDRGNQPQHF	TGCGCCAGCAGCTTGGACAGGGGTAATCAGCCCCAGCATTTT
15	TRBV28	-	-	TRBJ2-7	CASSLGLLTAYEQYF	TGTGCCAGCAGTTTGGGCTTGTTGACAGCCTACGAGCAGTACTTC
13	TRBV2	-	TRBD2	TRBJ2-3	CAGTGTSVSTQYF	TGTGCCGGGACCGGGACTAGCGTCAGTACGCAGTATTTT
12	TRBV7-9	-	-	TRBJ2-7	CASSPPGYEQYF	TGTGCCAGCAGCCCTCCGGGCTACGAGCAGTACTTC
14	TRBV2	-	-	TRBJ2-7	CASSVGTLSYEQYF	TGTGCCAGCAGTGTAGGGACTCTTTCCTACGAGCAGTACTTC
15	TRBV4-3	-	TRBD1	TRBJ1-2	CASSQPGQGANGYTF	TGCGCCAGCAGCCAACCCGGACAGGGGGCGAATGGCTACACCTTC
15	TRBV5-3	-	TRBD1	TRBJ1-1	CARSFMGQVNTEAFF	TGTGCCAGAAGCTTCATGGGACAGGTGAACACTGAAGCTTTCTTT
17	TRBV11-3	-	TRBD1	TRBJ1-6	CASSRQGALTYNSPLHF	TGTGCCAGCAGCCGACAGGGGGCTCTAACCTATAATTCACCCCTCCACTTT
15	TRBV5-6	-	TRBD2	TRBJ2-3	CASSLISGGPDTQYF	TGTGCCAGCAGCTTGATTAGCGGGGGGCCGGATACGCAGTATTTT
17	TRBV7-2	-	-	TRBJ2-1	CASSSQGPYGSYNEQFF	TGTGCCAGCAGCTCCCAGGGTCCCTATGGCTCCTACAATGAGCAGTTCTTC
14	TRBV2	-	-	TRBJ1-5	CASSETWGGQPQHF	TGTGCCAGCAGTGAGACTTGGGGCGGTCAGCCCCAGCATTTT
16	TRBV6-5	few	TRBD1	TRBJ2-7	CASSYSGTGGPYEQYF	TGTGCCAGCAGTTACTCGGGGACAGGGGGCCCCTACGAGCAGTACTTC
18	TRBV2	-	TRBD1	TRBJ2-3	CASSERGPELSSTDTQYF	TGTGCCAGCAGTGAAAGGGGGCCAGAGCTTTCTAGCACAGATACGCAGTATTTT
13	TRBV11-2	-	-	TRBJ2-1	CASNKGTYNEQFF	TGTGCCAGCAACAAGGGGACTTACAATGAGCAGTTCTTC
16	TRBV4-1	-	TRBD1	TRBJ1-3	CASSQRDSPPGNTIYF	TGCGCCAGCAGCCAACGGGACAGTCCCCCTGGAAACACCATATATTTT
13	TRBV30	-	-	TRBJ1-1	CAWSSTINTEAFF	TGTGCCTGGAGTTCTACTATAAACACTGAAGCTTTCTTT
12	TRBV27	-	-	TRBJ2-5	CASSSGRETQYF	TGTGCCAGCAGTTCAGGGCGGGAGACCCAGTACTTC
15	TRBV2	-	TRBD1	TRBJ2-7	CATLLGGDRVYEQYF	TGTGCCACTCTCCTGGGGGGGGACAGGGTATACGAGCAGTACTTC
14	TRBV30	-	-	TRBJ2-2	CAWSVSRNTGELFF	TGTGCCTGGAGTGTGAGCCGAAACACCGGGGAGCTGTTTTTT
15	TRBV3-1/TRBV3-2	once	-	TRBJ2-7	CASSVGGRPYYEQYF	TGTGCCAGCAGCGTGGGGGGGCGCCCCTACTACGAGCAGTACTTC
16	TRBV4-3	-	-	TRBJ2-1	CASSQDRGSVYNEQFF	TGCGCCAGCAGCCAAGATCGTGGTAGCGTCTACAATGAGCAGTTCTTC
15	TRBV7-3	-	TRBD2	TRBJ2-1	CASSLQGLAYNEQFF	TGTGCCAGCAGCTTACAGGGACTAGCCTACAATGAGCAGTTCTTC
12	TRBV23-1	-	-	TRBJ1-1	CASSAAGTEAFF	TGCGCCAGCAGCGCAGCAGGAACTGAAGCTTTCTTT
11	TRBV7-3	once	-	TRBJ2-1	CASSLGDKQFF	TGTGCCAGCAGCTTAGGGGACAAGCAGTTCTTC
15	TRBV14	-	TRBD1	TRBJ1-1	CASSRQRQQGAEAFF	TGTGCCAGCAGCCGCCAAAGGCAACAGGGGGCTGAAGCTTTCTTT
15	TRBV5-6	-	-	TRBJ1-2	CASSLVAGEHYGYTF	TGTGCCAGCAGCTTGGTGGCAGGGGAACACTATGGCTACACCTTC